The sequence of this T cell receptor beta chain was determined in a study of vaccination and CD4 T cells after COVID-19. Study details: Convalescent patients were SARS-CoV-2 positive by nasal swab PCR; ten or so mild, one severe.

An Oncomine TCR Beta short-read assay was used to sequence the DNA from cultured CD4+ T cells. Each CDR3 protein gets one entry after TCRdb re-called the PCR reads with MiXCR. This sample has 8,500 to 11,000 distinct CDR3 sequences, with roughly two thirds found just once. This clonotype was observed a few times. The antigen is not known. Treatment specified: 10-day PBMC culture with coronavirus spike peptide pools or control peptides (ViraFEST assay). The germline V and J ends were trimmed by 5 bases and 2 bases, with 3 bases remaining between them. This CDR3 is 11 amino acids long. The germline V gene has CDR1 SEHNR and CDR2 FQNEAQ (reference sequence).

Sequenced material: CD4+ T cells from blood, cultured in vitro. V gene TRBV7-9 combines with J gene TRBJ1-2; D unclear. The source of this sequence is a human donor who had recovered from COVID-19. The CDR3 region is CASSVNYGYTF. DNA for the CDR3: TGTGCCAGCAGCGTGAACTATGGCTACACCTTC. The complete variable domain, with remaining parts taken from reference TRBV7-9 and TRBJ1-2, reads DTGVSQNPRHKITKRGQNVTFRCDPISEHNRLYWYRQTLGQGPEFLTYFQNEAQLEKSRLLSDRFSAERPKGSFSTLEIQRTEQGDSAMYLCASSVNYGYTFGSGTRLTVV.